The rows below give T cell receptor beta chains drawn from one sample of a study of cytomegalovirus exposure and HLA in healthy donors. Sequencing used immunoSEQ multiplex PCR; TCRdb keeps in-frame clones, though not all of them. Found here are 200,000 or so clones, about three quarters of them singletons; the top ten hold around 2%. The sample comprised PBMCs. The receptors were sampled from a man in his late teens or twenties in good health and CMV-seronegative. Each CDR3 is given with its conserved first and last residue. The order of the fields is J gene, V gene, D gene, clone size, CDR3 DNA, CDR3 protein. The D gene is left open where the match is weak. Clone size appears in some rows only: once, few, many, or a class for an expanded clone.

J: TRBJ2-1
V: TRBV7-3
D: TRBD2
size: -
DNA: TGTGCCAGCAGCTTATCAGCGGGAGGTGTAGGGGCTGAGCAGTTCTTC
CDR3: CASSLSAGGVGAEQFF

J: TRBJ2-7
V: TRBV30
D: TRBD2
size: -
DNA: TGTGCCTGGAGTGTACAATTGATGTCTAGCGGGATCTACGAGCAGTACTTC
CDR3: CAWSVQLMSSGIYEQYF

J: TRBJ2-7
V: TRBV9
D: -
size: once
DNA: TGTGCCAGCAGCGTAGACGCGGGGCTCTCCTACGAGCAGTACTTC
CDR3: CASSVDAGLSYEQYF

J: TRBJ1-2
V: TRBV29-1
D: TRBD1
size: -
DNA: TGCAGCGTTGCGGGACAGGGGGCGGGAGGCTACACCTTC
CDR3: CSVAGQGAGGYTF

J: TRBJ1-4
V: TRBV15
D: -
size: -
DNA: TGTGCCACCAGCAGGGGGGGAGGGAATGAAAAACTGTTTTTT
CDR3: CATSRGGGNEKLFF

J: TRBJ1-2
V: TRBV6-6
D: -
size: -
DNA: TGTGCCAGCAGTTACCCCCGTCCGGGCTACACCTTC
CDR3: CASSYPRPGYTF

J: TRBJ2-7
V: TRBV27
D: -
size: -
DNA: TGTGCCAGCAGTTTATATATCGGGGTTCACGAGCAGTACTTC
CDR3: CASSLYIGVHEQYF

J: TRBJ1-5
V: TRBV7-9
D: TRBD1
size: -
DNA: TGTGCCAGCAGCTTAGCAGTGGGGACAGGGGTCAATCAGCCCCAGCATTTT
CDR3: CASSLAVGTGVNQPQHF

J: TRBJ2-1
V: TRBV19
D: -
size: -
DNA: TGTGCCAGTAGTACAACAGGCGCCGAGCAGTTCTTC
CDR3: CASSTTGAEQFF

J: TRBJ2-3
V: TRBV15
D: TRBD1
size: -
DNA: TGTGCCACCAGCCCCCGACAGGGAAACACAGATACGCAGTATTTT
CDR3: CATSPRQGNTDTQYF

J: TRBJ1-5
V: TRBV10-1
D: TRBD1
size: -
DNA: TGCGCCAGCAGTGAGACAGGACAGGGAAATTATCAGCCCCAGCATTTT
CDR3: CASSETGQGNYQPQHF

J: TRBJ1-6
V: TRBV5-6
D: TRBD1
size: -
DNA: TGTGCCAGCAGCTTGGCGTCCTTACCCCCAGGGGGTTATTCACCCCTCCACTTT
CDR3: CASSLASLPPGGYSPLHF

J: TRBJ1-1
V: TRBV11-2
D: -
size: -
DNA: TGTGCCAGCAGCTTATCCTCGAACACTGAAGCTTTCTTT
CDR3: CASSLSSNTEAFF

J: TRBJ1-1
V: TRBV6-6
D: TRBD1
size: -
DNA: TGTGCCAGCACCGATCCGGGACAGGGGTCCGCAGCTTTCTTT
CDR3: CASTDPGQGSAAFF

J: TRBJ1-4
V: TRBV13
D: -
size: few
DNA: TGTGCCAGCAGCTCGTGGGGCTCGGAGGAAAAACTGTTTTTT
CDR3: CASSSWGSEEKLFF

J: TRBJ2-3
V: TRBV5-1
D: TRBD1
size: -
DNA: TGCGCCAGCAGCCCGGGACAGGGAGGAACAGATACGCAGTATTTT
CDR3: CASSPGQGGTDTQYF

J: TRBJ2-1
V: TRBV6-4
D: TRBD2
size: few
DNA: TGTGCCAGCAGTGAACTAGCGGGAGGGAATGAGCAGTTCTTC
CDR3: CASSELAGGNEQFF

J: TRBJ2-2
V: TRBV10-3
D: TRBD2
size: -
DNA: TGTGCCATCAGGAGCGGGGGCCAGACCGGGGAGCTGTTTTTT
CDR3: CAIRSGGQTGELFF

J: TRBJ1-5
V: TRBV2
D: -
size: -
DNA: TGTGCCAGCAGTGAAGCATATGCCTTCAGTTTACAATTCAATCAGCCCCAGCATTTT
CDR3: CASSEAYAFSLQFNQPQHF

J: TRBJ1-1
V: TRBV28
D: -
size: -
DNA: TGTGCCAGCAGTTTAGGAGGGGTTGCCTCCATGAACACTGAAGCTTTCTTT
CDR3: CASSLGGVASMNTEAFF

J: TRBJ2-5
V: TRBV6-6
D: -
size: -
DNA: TGTGCCAGCAGCCCACTAGAACAAGAGACCCAGTACTTC
CDR3: CASSPLEQETQYF

J: TRBJ2-7
V: TRBV7-2
D: TRBD2
size: -
DNA: TGTGCCAGCAGCTTTAGCGGGAGTTTCTCCGAGCAGTACTTC
CDR3: CASSFSGSFSEQYF

J: TRBJ2-1
V: TRBV5-6
D: TRBD1
size: once
DNA: TGTGCCAGCAGCTGGGATGGGACAGTGAGTGAGCAGTTCTTC
CDR3: CASSWDGTVSEQFF

J: TRBJ2-5
V: TRBV7-9
D: -
size: -
DNA: TGTGCCAGCAGCTCCCAGAGGGATAGCCAAGAGACCCAGTACTTC
CDR3: CASSSQRDSQETQYF

J: TRBJ2-3
V: TRBV20-1
D: -
size: -
DNA: TGCAGTGCTACAGGGTTTGGTAATTTT
CDR3: CSATGFGNF

J: TRBJ2-7
V: TRBV5-4
D: -
size: -
DNA: TGTGCCAGCAGCCCAGAGGGATCTTCCCGGGAGCAGTACTTC
CDR3: CASSPEGSSREQYF

J: TRBJ1-2
V: TRBV6-6
D: TRBD1
size: -
DNA: TGTGCCAGCAGTTCCTATCCGGGACAGGGAGATGGCTACACCTTC
CDR3: CASSSYPGQGDGYTF

J: TRBJ2-5
V: TRBV11-3
D: TRBD2
size: -
DNA: TGTGCCAGCAGCTTAGGCCGGGAGGCTCGTGAGACCCAGTACTTC
CDR3: CASSLGREARETQYF

J: TRBJ1-2
V: TRBV6-6
D: -
size: -
DNA: TGTGCCAGCCTGACGAACCACAGGAACTATGGCTACACCTTC
CDR3: CASLTNHRNYGYTF

J: TRBJ1-4
V: TRBV29-1
D: -
size: few
DNA: TGCAGCGTTGATACAGATCGTGAAAAACTGTTTTTT
CDR3: CSVDTDREKLFF

J: TRBJ2-5
V: TRBV4-1
D: TRBD2
size: -
DNA: TGCGCCAGCAGCCAAGATACGAAAGGGAGGCTAGCGGGAGTAGGTGAGCAGTACTTC
CDR3: CASSQDTKGRLAGVGEQYF

J: TRBJ2-7
V: TRBV27
D: -
size: -
DNA: TGTGCCATCTCCGCTGGGGAGACCTACGAGCAGTACTTC
CDR3: CAISAGETYEQYF

J: TRBJ2-1
V: TRBV5-6
D: TRBD2
size: -
DNA: TGTGCCAGCAGCTTGGAGGGACTAGCCAATGAGCAGTTCTTC
CDR3: CASSLEGLANEQFF

J: TRBJ1-6
V: TRBV6-5
D: -
size: -
DNA: TGTGCCACCCACCGAGGCCATAATTCACCCCTCCACTTT
CDR3: CATHRGHNSPLHF

J: TRBJ1-1
V: TRBV4-3
D: TRBD1
size: -
DNA: TGCGCCAGCAGCCAAACCGGGACAGGGCACACTGAAGCTTTCTTT
CDR3: CASSQTGTGHTEAFF

J: TRBJ2-5
V: TRBV7-2
D: TRBD2
size: -
DNA: TGTGCCAGCAGCTTTCCCCGGGGGGGAGAGACCCAGTACTTC
CDR3: CASSFPRGGETQYF

J: TRBJ1-5
V: TRBV30
D: -
size: -
DNA: TGTGCCTGGAGTGGCGGGGCCAATCAGCCCCAGCATTTT
CDR3: CAWSGGANQPQHF

J: TRBJ2-5
V: TRBV28
D: -
size: -
DNA: TGTGCCAGCAGCGCGACCGGGAGCGAAAAAGAGACCCAGTACTTC
CDR3: CASSATGSEKETQYF

J: TRBJ2-7
V: TRBV11-2
D: -
size: -
DNA: TGTGCCAGCAGCTTGGGGGGACAGCACTACGAGCAGTACTTC
CDR3: CASSLGGQHYEQYF

J: TRBJ2-7
V: TRBV29-1
D: -
size: -
DNA: TGCAGCGTTGAGTTGCGCGAGAGCTCCTACGAGCAGTACTTC
CDR3: CSVELRESSYEQYF

J: TRBJ2-7
V: TRBV7-8
D: -
size: -
DNA: TGTGCCAGCAGCTTATGGCGGGGCGCGTTCCCCTACGAGCAGTACTTC
CDR3: CASSLWRGAFPYEQYF

J: TRBJ1-2
V: TRBV19
D: TRBD1
size: -
DNA: TGTGCCAGTACTCCCCAGCACAGGGGGGACTATAGCTACACCTTC
CDR3: CASTPQHRGDYSYTF

J: TRBJ1-5
V: TRBV27
D: -
size: -
DNA: TGTGCCAGCAGTTACAGGGAAGGGCAGCCCCAGCATTTT
CDR3: CASSYREGQPQHF